This T cell receptor (beta chain) was documented in a study of blood T cell repertoires in COVID-19. Study-level background: Samples taken during acute and convalescent COVID-19 were collected in the United States, Italy and Spain. Sources were T cells, B-cell-depleted T cells, or PBMCs; the material itself was cDNA or gDNA.

CDR1 MNHEY and CDR2 SMNVEV come from the germline V gene (reference sequence). The CDR3 spans 15 residues. Trimming cost V 6 bases and J 6 bases, with 19 bases left between them. Original processing notes: Researchers report that nucleated cell counts were estimated from reference gene primer amplification. This table comes from immunoSEQ multiplex PCR, and its TCRdb copy is limited to in-frame clones, with some not included. The V and J calls and clone size were taken over from that table, and D and trimming were inferred from the DNA. The sample carries 85,000 to 100,000 clones, 90% recorded once. The TCR comes from a man aged 60-69 years with acute or convalescent COVID-19. The chain combines TRBV27 with TRBJ2-3; D possibly corresponds to TRBD2 (5 bases). The specimen sequenced was peripheral blood. The CDR3 reads CASRPGFTTGDTQYF. The CDR3 bases are TGTGCCAGCAGACCGGGATTCACGACGGGGGATACGCAGTATTTT.